A selection of T cell receptor beta chains follows, all from one sample in a study of shared clonotypes between healthy human individuals. Generated by immunoSEQ multiplex PCR, the TCRdb table keeps only in-frame clones and is missing some. The sample contains over a million clones, more than 60% of which appear only once. Sequencing input: memory CD4+ T cells sorted from blood. The source of these receptors is a man aged 18 to 35 in good health. Each CDR3 is given with its conserved first and last residue. Fields, in order: J gene, clone size, D gene, V gene, CDR3 length, CDR3 protein, CDR3 DNA. D genes are given only for firm matches. Expanded clones are given a class, and other clones once, few, many or no size at all.

J gene: TRBJ2-3; clone size: .; D gene: .; V gene: TRBV7-2; CDR3 length: 13; CDR3 protein: CASSLSWADTQYF; CDR3 DNA: TGTGCCAGCAGCTTGAGTTGGGCAGATACGCAGTATTTT
J gene: TRBJ2-1; clone size: .; D gene: TRBD1; V gene: TRBV7-9; CDR3 length: 16; CDR3 protein: CASSSLDRGLYNEQFF; CDR3 DNA: TGTGCCAGCAGCTCCTTGGACAGGGGCCTTTACAATGAGCAGTTCTTC
J gene: TRBJ1-2; clone size: .; D gene: TRBD1; V gene: TRBV7-8; CDR3 length: 11; CDR3 protein: CASSTGVGYTF; CDR3 DNA: TGTGCCAGCAGTACAGGGGTTGGCTACACCTTC
J gene: TRBJ1-2; clone size: few; D gene: .; V gene: TRBV15; CDR3 length: 14; CDR3 protein: CATSRAGNLYGYTF; CDR3 DNA: TGTGCCACCAGCAGGGCAGGCAACCTCTATGGCTACACCTTC
J gene: TRBJ1-1; clone size: many; D gene: .; V gene: TRBV19; CDR3 length: 13; CDR3 protein: CASSPGRQTEAFF; CDR3 DNA: TGTGCCAGTAGTCCAGGCCGGCAGACTGAAGCTTTCTTT
J gene: TRBJ1-1; clone size: .; D gene: TRBD1; V gene: TRBV6-5; CDR3 length: 15; CDR3 protein: CASRSFGTGNTEAFF; CDR3 DNA: TGTGCCAGCAGATCCTTCGGGACAGGGAACACTGAAGCTTTCTTT
J gene: TRBJ1-5; clone size: few; D gene: .; V gene: TRBV28; CDR3 length: 13; CDR3 protein: CASSGGVYQPQHF; CDR3 DNA: TGTGCCAGCAGTGGAGGGGTTTATCAGCCCCAGCATTTT
J gene: TRBJ2-5; clone size: .; D gene: .; V gene: TRBV2; CDR3 length: 14; CDR3 protein: CASSDSGGAGTQYF; CDR3 DNA: TGTGCCAGCAGTGATTCAGGGGGGGCAGGGACCCAGTACTTC
J gene: TRBJ1-6; clone size: .; D gene: .; V gene: TRBV30; CDR3 length: 13; CDR3 protein: CAWSIGNNSPLHF; CDR3 DNA: TGTGCCTGGAGTATAGGGAATAATTCACCCCTCCACTTT
J gene: TRBJ2-7; clone size: .; D gene: TRBD1; V gene: TRBV6-4; CDR3 length: 16; CDR3 protein: CASSDERTGGGHEQYF; CDR3 DNA: TGTGCCAGCAGTGACGAGCGGACAGGGGGCGGGCACGAGCAGTACTTC
J gene: TRBJ2-2; clone size: few; D gene: .; V gene: TRBV28; CDR3 length: 15; CDR3 protein: CASSPDRLNTGELFF; CDR3 DNA: TGTGCCAGCAGCCCGGACAGACTGAACACCGGGGAGCTGTTTTTT
J gene: TRBJ2-3; clone size: .; D gene: TRBD1; V gene: TRBV7-9; CDR3 length: 14; CDR3 protein: CASNHRGSTDTQYF; CDR3 DNA: TGTGCCAGCAACCACAGGGGTTCCACAGATACGCAGTATTTT
J gene: TRBJ2-7; clone size: .; D gene: .; V gene: TRBV7-2; CDR3 length: 13; CDR3 protein: CASSLNPTYEQYF; CDR3 DNA: TGTGCCAGCAGCTTAAATCCCACCTACGAGCAGTACTTC
J gene: TRBJ1-6; clone size: .; D gene: .; V gene: TRBV6-5; CDR3 length: 13; CDR3 protein: CASSYTENSPLHF; CDR3 DNA: TGTGCCAGCAGTTACACAGAGAATTCACCCCTCCACTTT
J gene: TRBJ1-2; clone size: once; D gene: TRBD1; V gene: TRBV6-4; CDR3 length: 13; CDR3 protein: CASPRRGHYGYTF; CDR3 DNA: TGTGCCAGCCCTCGCAGGGGGCACTATGGCTACACCTTC
J gene: TRBJ2-5; clone size: .; D gene: .; V gene: TRBV29-1; CDR3 length: 14; CDR3 protein: CSVVRADFQETQYF; CDR3 DNA: TGCAGCGTTGTCAGGGCCGACTTCCAAGAGACCCAGTACTTC
J gene: TRBJ1-5; clone size: .; D gene: TRBD1; V gene: TRBV9; CDR3 length: 17; CDR3 protein: CASSVPPSAGGYQPQHF; CDR3 DNA: TGTGCCAGCAGCGTACCTCCGTCAGCAGGGGGGTATCAGCCCCAGCATTTT
J gene: TRBJ1-1; clone size: .; D gene: .; V gene: TRBV4-1; CDR3 length: 17; CDR3 protein: CASSQEINRQVHTEAFF; CDR3 DNA: TGCGCCAGCAGCCAAGAAATAAATCGGCAGGTTCACACTGAAGCTTTCTTT
J gene: TRBJ2-7; clone size: once; D gene: TRBD1; V gene: TRBV6-6; CDR3 length: 14; CDR3 protein: CASSRDRGRGEQYF; CDR3 DNA: TGTGCCAGCAGTCGGGACAGGGGGCGGGGAGAGCAGTACTTC
J gene: TRBJ1-2; clone size: .; D gene: .; V gene: TRBV28; CDR3 length: 12; CDR3 protein: CASSPLLKGYTF; CDR3 DNA: TGTGCCAGCAGCCCCCTCCTCAAGGGCTACACCTTC
J gene: TRBJ2-7; clone size: .; D gene: .; V gene: TRBV7-2; CDR3 length: 15; CDR3 protein: CASSLDPGGTYEQYF; CDR3 DNA: TGTGCCAGCAGCTTAGACCCGGGCGGAACCTACGAGCAGTACTTC
J gene: TRBJ2-5; clone size: .; D gene: TRBD2; V gene: TRBV19; CDR3 length: 15; CDR3 protein: CASSDIAGGRETQYF; CDR3 DNA: TGTGCCAGTAGTGACATAGCGGGGGGAAGAGAGACCCAGTACTTC
J gene: TRBJ2-1; clone size: .; D gene: .; V gene: TRBV7-2; CDR3 length: 15; CDR3 protein: CASSSDGTSYNEQFF; CDR3 DNA: TGTGCCAGCAGCTCCGACGGGACTTCCTACAATGAGCAGTTCTTC
J gene: TRBJ2-7; clone size: .; D gene: .; V gene: TRBV10-3; CDR3 length: 14; CDR3 protein: CAISESYQGYEQYF; CDR3 DNA: TGTGCCATCAGTGAGTCGTATCAGGGTTACGAGCAGTACTTC
J gene: TRBJ2-2; clone size: .; D gene: .; V gene: TRBV2; CDR3 length: 14; CDR3 protein: CASTLGLSTGELFF; CDR3 DNA: TGTGCCAGCACTTTGGGGTTGTCCACCGGGGAGCTGTTTTTT
J gene: TRBJ1-1; clone size: .; D gene: .; V gene: TRBV2; CDR3 length: 13; CDR3 protein: CASSDDRGTEAFF; CDR3 DNA: TGTGCCAGCAGTGATGATAGGGGCACTGAAGCTTTCTTT
J gene: TRBJ2-7; clone size: .; D gene: TRBD2; V gene: TRBV5-1; CDR3 length: 14; CDR3 protein: CASSLTSGSYEQYF; CDR3 DNA: TGCGCCAGCAGCTTGACTAGCGGGAGTTACGAGCAGTACTTC
J gene: TRBJ1-1; clone size: .; D gene: TRBD1; V gene: TRBV6-6; CDR3 length: 12; CDR3 protein: CASRFHPGQVFF; CDR3 DNA: TGTGCCAGCAGATTTCATCCGGGACAGGTCTTCTTT
J gene: TRBJ2-7; clone size: .; D gene: .; V gene: TRBV5-1; CDR3 length: 17; CDR3 protein: CASSPQPPGSGSYEQYF; CDR3 DNA: TGCGCCAGCAGCCCCCAACCTCCGGGGTCAGGGTCCTACGAGCAGTACTTC